Shown below are 6 T cell receptor beta chains from a single sample sequenced in a study of siplizumab effects on memory and regulatory T cells. Repertoires were generated with immunoSEQ multiplex PCR, while TCRdb's copy carries only in-frame clones and drops some. The sample lists about 100,000 clones, about 93% occurring once. The sequencing input was CD4+ T cells sorted from blood. All receptors come from a human donor in good health.

The chain employs TRBV6-1 and TRBJ1-2; no firm D call. The V gene lost 4 bases and the J gene lost 7 bases, with 10 bases spanning the gap. The germline V gene has CDR1 MNHNS and CDR2 SASEGT. The CDR3 loop spans 12 amino acids. In DNA form, the CDR3 reads TGTGCCAGCAGTGTTGTTAGTTCTGGCTACACCTTC. Translating it yields CASSVVSSGYTF.

This chain connects TRBV29-1 to TRBJ1-1; D is uncertain. The CDR3 spans 14 residues. Trimming cost V 7 bases and J 5 bases, with 20 bases left between them. The germline V gene encodes CDR1 SQVTM and CDR2 ANQGSEA. CDR3 in DNA: TGCAGCGCCGGAGCCCCGGGCCTCGGGACTGAAGCTTTCTTT. This gives the protein CSAGAPGLGTEAFF.

The V call is TRBV28, the J call TRBJ1-2, with D tentatively TRBD1 (6 bases). This CDR3 has 14 residues. V lost 6 bases and J lost 2, with 13 bases in between. Germline CDR1 and CDR2: MDHEN and SYDVKM. The CDR3 here is CASSQSDRNYGYTF. CDR3 in DNA: TGTGCCAGCAGCCAATCAGACAGGAACTATGGCTACACCTTC.

This clone was seen once. V usage is TRBV19 and J usage is TRBJ2-5, with a tentative D call TRBD1 (5 bases). The CDR3 consists of 14 residues. Germline CDR1 reads LNHDA; CDR2 reads SQIVND (reference sequence). Trimming left V 8 bases short and J 2 bases short, with 15 bases between. The CDR3 sequence: CASGNPDKQETQYF. The CDR3 DNA is TGTGCCAGTGGGAACCCGGACAAACAAGAGACCCAGTACTTC.

V usage is TRBV6-5 and J usage is TRBJ1-1; D is perhaps TRBD1 (5 bases). The CDR3 spans 13 residues. Germline assignment: CDR1 MNHEY and CDR2 SVGAGI. The V and J ends lost 5 bases and 0 bases respectively, with 7 bases between them. The CDR3 DNA sequence: TGTGCCAGCAGTCAGACAGTGAACACTGAAGCTTTCTTT. Encoded protein: CASSQTVNTEAFF.

J is TRBJ2-3 and V is TRBV5-1; 10 positions match TRBD2. This CDR3 comprises 13 residues. CDR1 and CDR2 from the germline V gene are SGHRS and YFSETQ. The trim removed 8 bases at V and 4 bases at J, leaving 4 bases unmatched. For the CDR3, the DNA is TGCGCCAGTAGCGGGAGGAGTGCAGATACGCAGTATTTT. This translates into CASSGRSADTQYF.